This TCR beta chain was captured by sequencing in a study of neoadjuvant anti-PD-1 for oral cavity cancer. The overall study: Most patients had three to four biweekly doses of 3 mg/kg nivolumab before resection. Non-progressing patients received a fourth nivolumab dose near day 43, then surgery on days 50-56.

V was shortened by 5 bases and J by 4 bases, with 9 bases between the two germline ends. Germline V CDR1 and CDR2: SGHTA, FQGNSA. CDR3 size: 13 residues. Time point noted: after neoadjuvant nivolumab, at surgical resection. As for this clone: The antigen is undetermined.

Findings and caveats of the study: Only three patients per response group were TCR-analyzed; validation needed.

Tumor libraries mostly used approximately 4.9 ug genomic DNA, two replicates each. Assay used: immunoSEQ multiplex PCR; TCRdb lists only in-frame clones, some missing. The sample has tens of thousands of clones, 35% to 55% seen once. The chain employs TRBV7-2 and TRBJ2-1; D is undetermined. The specimen comprised tumor tissue, sampled after nivolumab (anti-PD-1) treatment. This sequence was found in a person aged 35-79 years with oral cavity squamous cell carcinoma. The CDR3 nucleotides read TGTGCCAGCAGCCGCCCCGAGTACAATGAGCAGTTCTTC. Its translation: CASSRPEYNEQFF.